This T cell receptor (beta chain) emerged from a study of CD8+CD57+ T cells in acquired aplastic anemia. Both TCR beta VDJ combination and CDR3 sequence profiling were carried out. Genomic DNA was the template for this profiling. TCRdb re-derived calls from the reads in MiXCR, one entry per CDR3 protein. The sample consists of 200,000 or so distinct CDR3 sequences, about three fifths of them appearing once. CDR3 size: 13 residues. Germline V gene sequence: CDR1 SGDLS, CDR2 YYNGEE. V lost 0 bases and J 1 base, leaving 4 bases between the germline ends. The source is a human donor with severe aplastic anemia or a healthy control (not recorded which). The sequencing sample was made of sorted CD4+, CD8+, or CD8+CD57+ T cells (not recorded which) from PBMCs. V is TRBV9 and J is TRBJ2-5, with D hard to call. CDR3 in DNA: TGTGCCAGCAGCGTAGGCTTCCAAGAGACCCAGTACTTC. It specifies CASSVGFQETQYF.